The next 2 T cell receptor delta chains were all read from a single sample in a study of gammadelta T cells in human blood (dated by TCRdb to 2020 to 2021). Library method: RT-PCR. Sequenced on an Illumina MiSeq. TCRdb reanalyzed the public reads with the CATT caller, and identical DNA sequences were merged afterwards. This sample is represented by some 1,200 delta-chain clones; about 48% of them were singletons. The ten largest clones add up to 20% of the sample. The sequenced material came from Vgamma9Vdelta2 gamma-delta T cells from adult blood. The receptors originated from a human donor.

This clone is medium-sized in the sample. The V gene is TRDV2, the J gene TRDJ3, with 9 bases identical to TRDD3. Germline loops: CDR1 GEAIGNYY, CDR2 EKD. CDR3 length equals 21 residues. V shed 1 base, J shed 1 base, and the junction held 13 bases outside the gene matches. The CDR3 loop is CACDTVNVLGDLSWDTRQMFF. In nucleotides, the CDR3 is TGTGCCTGTGACACGGTAAATGTACTGGGGGACCTATCCTGGGACACCCGACAGATGTTTTTC.

Sample share makes this clone large. The V gene is TRDV2, the J gene TRDJ1; 11 nucleotides match TRDD3. Germline trimming cut 3 bases from V and 1 base from J; bases unmatched to any gene: 12. Per germline, CDR1 GEAIGNYY and CDR2 EKD. This CDR3 is 18 amino acids long. The CDR3 loop reads CACDPLRLGDKATDKLIF. The DNA of the CDR3 is TGTGCCTGTGACCCGTTGCGACTGGGGGATAAAGCCACCGATAAACTCATCTTT.